The next 24 T cell receptor beta chains were all read from a single sample in a study of shared T cell receptors in the human thymus. Sequenced by immunoSEQ multiplex PCR; TCRdb stores in-frame clones only, minus some. The sample comprises just under 550,000 clones, around 78% of which are singletons, and more than 0.01% rests with the top ten. Separately, the same data were catalogued under a study of human thymus T cells.

The sample taken for sequencing was thymocytes. The receptors stem from a boy less than two years old with a congenital heart defect.

In this sample, this clone turned up once. This sequence joins TRBV6-1 and TRBJ2-7, with 9 bases lining up with TRBD1. Germline trimming cut 4 bases from V and 3 bases from J; bases unmatched to any gene: 10. Per the germline V gene, CDR1 is MNHNS and CDR2 is SASEGT. This CDR3 contains 16 residues. CDR3 sequence (DNA): TGTGCCAGCAGTGCAAGAAGGGACAGGGAATACTACGAGCAGTACTTC. Its protein is CASSARRDREYYEQYF.

V is TRBV5-8 and J is TRBJ1-2; 8 bases match TRBD1. With 3 bases clipped from V and 6 bases from J, the junction kept 7 bases outside the gene matches. The CDR3 has 14 amino acids. The V gene's germline CDR1 is SGHTS and CDR2 YDEGEE. CDR3 residues: CASSWQGAVDGYTF. CDR3 coding DNA: TGTGCCAGCAGCTGGCAGGGGGCCGTGGATGGCTACACCTTC.

V usage is TRBV18 and J usage is TRBJ2-3, with 8 bases matching TRBD2. V lost 3 bases and J lost 1; bases outside the gene matches: 6. The CDR3 totals 16 residues. The germline gives CDR1 KGHSH, CDR2 LQKENI. CDR3 amino acids: CASSPANGRGTDTQYF. DNA of the CDR3: TGTGCCAGCTCACCCGCGAACGGGAGGGGCACAGATACGCAGTATTTT.

V gene TRBV25-1 combines with J gene TRBJ1-1, with 7 bases that match TRBD1. With V trimmed by 7 bases and J by 8 bases, 10 bases remained unmatched. CDR3 length: 13 amino acids. The germline gives CDR1 MGHDK, CDR2 SYGVNS. The CDR3 DNA is TGTGCCAGCAAAGAGCAGGACAGGACCGAAGCTTTCTTT. Its translation is CASKEQDRTEAFF.

V usage is TRBV28 and J usage is TRBJ2-1, with TRBD2 identical over 7 bases. Germline values: CDR1 MDHEN, CDR2 SYDVKM. The CDR3 runs 14 residues. V shed 0 bases, J shed 8 bases, and the junction held 4 bases outside the gene matches. In DNA, the CDR3 is TGTGCCAGCAGTTTATGGGAAGCGGGACATGAGCAGTTCTTC. Amino acids: CASSLWEAGHEQFF. Full variable domain (rest looked up from reference TRBV28 and TRBJ2-1): DVKVTQSSRYLVKRTGEKVFLECVQDMDHENMFWYRQDPGLGLRLIYFSYDVKMKEKGDIPEGYSVSREKKERFSLILESASTNQTSMYLCASSLWEAGHEQFFGPGTRLTVL.

The genes are TRBV7-8 and TRBJ1-2; 11 bases line up with TRBD1. The junction had 5 bases not matched to a gene; V was cut back by 5 bases and J by 0 bases. The CDR3 covers 16 residues. Germline CDR1 reads SGHVS; CDR2 reads FQNEAQ. The DNA of the CDR3 is TGTGCCAGCAGCCCGGGACAGGGGGAATCTAACTATGGCTACACCTTC. It encodes CASSPGQGESNYGYTF.

This rearrangement joins TRBV6-1 to TRBJ2-7, with TRBD2 matching over 7 bases. CDR1 and CDR2 (germline): MNHNS, SASEGT. Losses at the gene ends were 1 base for V and 1 base for J; bases not matched to a gene: 10. The CDR3 is 17 residues long. The CDR3 loop reads CASSEGGGFWRSYEQYF. CDR3 in DNA: TGTGCCAGCAGTGAAGGGGGAGGGTTTTGGAGATCCTACGAGCAGTACTTC.

V usage is TRBV6-5 and J usage is TRBJ2-7; TRBD1 matches 9 bases. Germline CDR1 reads MNHEY; CDR2 reads SVGAGI. V was pared by 0 bases and J by 2 bases, with 2 bases of the junction left unmatched. This CDR3 contains 15 residues. CDR3 amino acids: CASSYSDRGTYEQYF. In DNA, the CDR3 is TGTGCCAGCAGTTACTCGGACAGGGGCACCTACGAGCAGTACTTC.

This chain uses TRBV30 with TRBJ2-5; 13 positions match TRBD2. The CDR3 runs to 17 residues. Losses at the gene ends were 3 bases for V and 4 bases for J; bases not matched to a gene: 11. In germline, CDR1 is GTSNPN, CDR2 SVGIG (reference sequence). In DNA form, the CDR3 reads TGTGCCTGGAGACCGGGACTAGCGGGAACCGCCTTAGAGACCCAGTACTTC. It encodes CAWRPGLAGTALETQYF.

The V call is TRBV30, the J call TRBJ1-2; D is perhaps TRBD1 (6 bases). The CDR3 consists of 18 residues. Trimming stripped 3 bases from V and 6 bases from J, with 29 bases between. Germline lookup yields CDR1 GTSNPN and CDR2 SVGIG (reference sequence). The CDR3 DNA follows: TGTGCCTGGAGGGGCCCGCCGGACAGTAATGGGGGTAGGGATGGCTACACCTTC. It encodes CAWRGPPDSNGGRDGYTF.

The J gene is TRBJ2-1, the V gene TRBV12-5, with 13 bases lining up with TRBD2. Germline V gene lookup returns CDR1 LGHNT and CDR2 FRNRAP. The CDR3 covers 21 residues. Trimming at V came to 6 bases and at J to 4 bases, leaving 21 bases not matched to a gene. CDR3 DNA: TGTGCTAGTGGCCGAGTCTTAAAGAGGACTAGCGGGAGAGGACCTTACAATGAGCAGTTCTTC. Translated: CASGRVLKRTSGRGPYNEQFF.

V and J are TRBV27 and TRBJ2-7; D perhaps matches TRBD1 (6 bases). Trimming removed 6 bases from V and 3 bases from J, with 21 bases in between. Germline loops: CDR1 MNHEY, CDR2 SMNVEV (reference sequence). CDR3 size: 16 residues. The CDR3 protein is CASSSAPGHGFYEQYF. CDR3 DNA sequence: TGTGCCAGCAGCTCGGCTCCGGGACACGGCTTCTACGAGCAGTACTTC.

CDR3: CAYAPSEGGYTF. The DNA for the CDR3 is TGTGCCTATGCCCCCTCCGAGGGTGGCTACACCTTC. The chain joins TRBV30 to TRBJ1-2; no definite D call. The CDR3 length is 12 residues. Germline V CDR1 and CDR2: GTSNPN, SVGIG (reference sequence). The V end lost 7 bases, the J end lost 7 bases, and 16 bases lay between the germline ends.

This clone showed up just a few times. The gene calls are TRBV28 and TRBJ2-7, with TRBD2 matching over 9 bases. CDR3 length: 13 residues. With V trimmed by 5 bases and J by 6 bases, 5 bases remained unmatched. Germline V gene data show CDR1 as MDHEN and CDR2 as SYDVKM. The CDR3 sequence is CASSGRGGSEQYF. The CDR3 DNA reads as TGTGCCAGCAGTGGGCGGGGGGGGAGCGAGCAGTACTTC.

The chain carries TRBV7-9 and TRBJ1-1; 10 nucleotides align to TRBD1. The CDR3 contains 16 residues. Germline-derived CDR1 and CDR2 are SEHNR and FQNEAQ (reference sequence). Unmatched junction bases numbered 5, after V lost 3 bases and J lost 1 base. CDR3: CASSFQTGGWNTEAFF. CDR3 sequence (DNA): TGTGCCAGCAGCTTTCAGACAGGGGGCTGGAACACTGAAGCTTTCTTT.

J is TRBJ2-7 and V is TRBV5-1; no definite D call. Germline CDR1 and CDR2: SGHRS and YFSETQ. CDR3 length: 15 amino acids. Trimming shortened V by 1 base and J by 0 bases, and 11 bases separated the two germline ends. In DNA, the CDR3 is TGCGCCAGCAGCTTGACCCGGTCCAACTCCTACGAGCAGTACTTC. Residues: CASSLTRSNSYEQYF.

This clone has just a few counts. The genes are TRBV11-3 and TRBJ2-3; TRBD1 agrees at 9 bases. The germline CDR1 and CDR2 sequences are SGHNT and YENEEA. The junction had 20 bases not matched to a gene; V was cut back by 7 bases and J by 9 bases. CDR3 length equals 17 residues. The CDR3 DNA follows: TGTGCCAGCAACGACCCAACGAGCGGACAGGGGCTTGACACGCAGTATTTT. Translated: CASNDPTSGQGLDTQYF.

The rearrangement links TRBV2 to TRBJ2-7, with TRBD2 identical over 8 bases. V was pared by 4 bases and J by 7 bases, with 15 bases of the junction left unmatched. Germline lookup yields CDR1 SNHLY and CDR2 FYNNEI. The CDR3 contains 16 residues. In DNA form, the CDR3 reads TGTGCCAGCAGTGTAATGTCTAGCGGGCCTTTAGGGGAGCAGTACTTC. As protein: CASSVMSSGPLGEQYF.

The CDR3 coding sequence is TGCGCCAGCAGGGACAGGGGTTGGGCCGGGGAGCTGTTTTTT. Translated, it gives CASRDRGWAGELFF. The chain links TRBV10-1 to TRBJ2-2; 9 bases match TRBD1. Germline V gene data show CDR1 as WNHNN and CDR2 as SYGVQD (reference sequence). This CDR3 has 14 residues. V shed 6 bases, J shed 6 bases, and the junction held 5 bases outside the gene matches.

V is TRBV19 and J is TRBJ2-1, with a tentative D call TRBD2 (5 bases). V was trimmed by 5 bases and J by 4 bases, leaving 12 bases between them. The CDR3 spans 14 residues. Germline CDR1 LNHDA, CDR2 SQIVND (reference sequence). CDR3 sequence: CASSFAGLYNEQFF. In DNA, the CDR3 is TGTGCCAGTAGTTTTGCAGGACTGTACAATGAGCAGTTCTTC. The full variable domain, in which reference TRBV19 and TRBJ2-1 provide the parts outside the CDR3, is DGGITQSPKYLFRKEGQNVTLSCEQNLNHDAMYWYRQDPGQGLRLIYYSQIVNDFQKGDIAEGYSVSREKKESFPLTVTSAQKNPTAFYLCASSFAGLYNEQFFGPGTRLTVL.

The chain links TRBV7-8 to TRBJ1-5; TRBD1 might be the D (5 bases). Trimming cost V 4 bases and J 2 bases, with 18 bases left between them. Germline V CDR1 and CDR2: SGHVS, FQNEAQ. This CDR3 has 17 residues. This chain's CDR3 is CASSSDNIFRGNQPQHF. The DNA for the CDR3 is TGTGCCAGCAGCTCGGACAACATCTTTCGGGGCAATCAGCCCCAGCATTTT. Full variable domain (rest looked up from reference TRBV7-8 and TRBJ1-5): GAGVSQSPRYKVAKRGQDVALRCDPISGHVSLFWYQQALGQGPEFLTYFQNEAQLDKSGLPSDRFFAERPEGSVSTLKIQRTQQEDSAVYLCASSSDNIFRGNQPQHFGDGTRLSIL.

This clone came up a few times. The rearrangement joins TRBV9 to TRBJ2-1, with D perhaps matching TRBD2 (6 bases). The germline gives CDR1 SGDLS, CDR2 YYNGEE. This CDR3 is 13 amino acids long. Trimming shortened V by 7 bases and J by 4 bases, and 12 bases separated the two germline ends. CDR3 sequence: CASGRTPYNEQFF. For the CDR3, the DNA is TGTGCCAGCGGGAGGACACCATACAATGAGCAGTTCTTC.

The rearrangement joins TRBV11-2 to TRBJ2-3, with 9 bases fitting TRBD2. Looked up from germline, CDR1 is SGHAT and CDR2 is FQNNGV. J lost 1 base, V lost 2 bases, and 4 bases had no gene match. The CDR3 is 16 residues long. The CDR3 nucleotides are TGTGCCAGCAGCTTACCTGCGGGAGGGCGCACAGATACGCAGTATTTT. Residues: CASSLPAGGRTDTQYF.

The CDR3 is CASSEGLAGVVRGTDTQYF. CDR3 coding DNA: TGTGCCAGCAGTGAGGGGCTAGCGGGAGTTGTCCGGGGCACAGATACGCAGTATTTT. This rearrangement joins TRBV2 to TRBJ2-3, with 10 bases identical to TRBD2. The length of the CDR3 is 19 residues. The V gene's germline CDR1 is SNHLY and CDR2 FYNNEI. V was clipped by 3 bases and J by 1 base; unmatched bases: 13.